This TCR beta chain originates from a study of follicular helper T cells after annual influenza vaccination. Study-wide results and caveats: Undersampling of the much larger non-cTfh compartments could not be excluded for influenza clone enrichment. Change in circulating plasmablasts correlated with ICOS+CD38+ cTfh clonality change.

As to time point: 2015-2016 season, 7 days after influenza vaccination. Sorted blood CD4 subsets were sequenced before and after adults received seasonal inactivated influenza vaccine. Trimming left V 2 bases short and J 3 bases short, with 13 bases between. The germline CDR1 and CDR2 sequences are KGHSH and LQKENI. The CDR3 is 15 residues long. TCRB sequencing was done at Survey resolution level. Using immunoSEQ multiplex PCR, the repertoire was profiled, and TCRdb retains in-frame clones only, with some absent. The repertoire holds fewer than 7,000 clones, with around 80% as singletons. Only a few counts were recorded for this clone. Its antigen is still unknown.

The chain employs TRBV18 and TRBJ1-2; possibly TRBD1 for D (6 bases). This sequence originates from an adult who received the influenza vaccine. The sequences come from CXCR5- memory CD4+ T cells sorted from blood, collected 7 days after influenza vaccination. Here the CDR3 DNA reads TGTGCCAGCTCACCAGGGCCGGGGGCTGACTATGGCTACACCTTC. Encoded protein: CASSPGPGADYGYTF.